This T cell receptor beta chain derives from a study of cytomegalovirus exposure and HLA in healthy donors (TCRdb year 2017). In terms of the full investigation: An earlier analysis of approximately 590 of the donors reported 250 to 350 Gb of sequence data and roughly 110 million unique TCR beta sequences from roughly 180 million T cells. An early release covering approximately 600 HLA-typed donors comprised around 300 gigabases of sequencing data and about 90 million unique TCR sequences. Of the 300 to 400 genotyped donors, approximately 80% fell in the genetic ancestry cluster associated with self-reported Caucasian donors. The aim of the study was to test whether cataloging public T cell receptors could identify signatures of past pathogen exposure. The study used immunosequencing to profile the T cell repertoires of approximately 690 subjects and linked those repertoires to cytomegalovirus serostatus. Along with the roughly 670-subject first cohort, a separate validation cohort of around 110 different subjects was used. To predict cytomegalovirus infection status, the study combined high-throughput TCR immunosequencing, statistical association of individual TCRs with disease status, and machine learning. In a later analysis, previously published TCR beta repertoires from several hundred donors were re-analyzed and high-resolution HLA genotyping was added so that TCR occurrence patterns could be studied. The later analysis used no new phenotypic data to find candidate immune exposures, relying instead on TCR beta sequences and their occurrence across donors. An earlier analysis of approximately 580 of the donors used high-throughput TCR beta sequencing to judge whether each TCR beta V gene segment behaved as functional or pseudogenic. Donor age, sex, ethnicity and CMV serostatus were compiled alongside the repertoire data. A later genetic analysis used genome-wide SNP genotypes for about three fifths of the roughly 700 donors, treating that subset as a discovery cohort. Every repertoire in the discovery cohort had been generated on one and the same sequencing platform. Class I and class II HLA loci were covered by the typing at four-digit resolution. Typing coverage varied by locus: about 629-630 donors for A, B, C, DRB1 and DQB1; some 520 for DQA1; 606 for DPA1; around 490 for DPB1. Four to six DR-DQ haplotypes were handled as single units for association and clustering, since linkage in the cohort was strong. Among 398 genotyped donors of the cohort, an average of approximately 240,000 unique TCR beta nucleotide sequences was sequenced per donor, of which 15% to 20% were non-productive. The study at large found these results: Most CMV-associated TCR beta chains appeared to be HLA-restricted in a later analysis, and the HLA associations seemed to be driven largely by CMV exposure. The study listed 150 to 200 TCR beta chains as associated with cytomegalovirus. Cytomegalovirus status was reported to be diagnosed by the classifier with high specificity and sensitivity in both the original and validation cohorts. HLA typing was unavailable for some donors at each locus, so association tests used only the typed subset. Strong co-occurrence of HLA alleles, especially DR and DQ, made assigning TCR associations to individual alleles difficult. A further reported finding was that TCR beta sequences accurately predicted the HLA-A and HLA-B alleles for most subjects in the first cohort. Correlated functional status among segregating V segments might be attributable to linkage disequilibrium, but an unknown experimental factor could not be ruled out. In a later analysis, HLA-associated TCR beta chains were found to be more clonally expanded and to have lower generation probabilities than equally common non-associated chains. In vitro tests confirmed that a few of the cytomegalovirus-associated TCR beta chains recognize cytomegalovirus antigens. Specific HLA alleles were associated with 15,000 to 20,000 TCR beta sequences at a false discovery rate of 0.05 in a later analysis. In this cohort, only TCR beta chains were sequenced, and detectable features were limited by the absence of alpha or paired-chain data. A later analysis reported that several top co-occurrence clusters appeared linked to parvovirus B19, influenza, CMV and Epstein-Barr virus. The presence/absence analyses assumed that sequencing depth was roughly uniform across donors, and that assumption may not be true. Most TCR sequences were seen in very few donors, while some public TCRs were found in many individuals. An earlier analysis of roughly 570 of the donors showed that most TCR beta V segments appeared in productive rearrangements either about 87% or about 30% of the time, which broadly matched IMGT annotations. The earlier analysis of almost 600 of the donors excluded fewer than 20 rarely observed V segments, including chromosome 9 orphons, because counts were too low. The only immune exposure information available for the cohort was CMV serostatus. According to the authors, the approach could potentially be generalized to other disease states and immunological phenotypes. Compared with the approximately 700-donor mean, donors in an Asian-associated ancestry cluster had fewer N-insertions in productive TCRs, according to a later genetic analysis. According to a later analysis, TCR association rates differed among HLA loci, with DRB1 alleles showing the most associated TCRs and HLA-C alleles showing the fewest. In a later genetic analysis, a missense DCLRE1C variant was associated with V-gene and J-gene trimming of TCR beta chains, and the association was replicated in an independent cohort. Because the 87-base-pair reads could not distinguish some IMGT-functional V segments, including TRBV6-2 and TRBV6-3, those segments were excluded. A group of highly shared sequence variants was considered likely to be a technical artifact of the sequencing pipeline.

Library preparation was by the immunoSEQ multiplex PCR assay. For the multiplex PCR, a mixture combining 60 forward primers for TCR Vbeta segments and 13 reverse primers for TCR Jbeta segments was used. The CDR3 region of rearranged TCR beta genes was amplified from genomic DNA by a multiplex PCR assay. On the Illumina HiSeq System, the amplified TCR beta libraries were sequenced as 87-base-pair reads. On the authors' methods: In a later analysis, 80 million or so unique TCR beta chains were counted across the roughly 610 repertoires, and some 10 million of these chains were shared by at least two donors. To remove PCR and sequencing errors, raw reads were error-corrected and collapsed into unique sequences using a nearest-neighbor algorithm that merged closely related sequences. V, D and J gene segments were assigned by aligning CDR3 sequences to IMGT reference sequences. For a sequence to be retained, at least a six-nucleotide match to both a V gene segment and a J gene segment was required. A rearrangement counted as productive if the CDR3 had no stop codons and remained in frame with V and J, and every other rearrangement counted as non-productive. Following IMGT convention, CDR3 was defined as the stretch from the second conserved V-encoded cysteine to the conserved J-encoded phenylalanine. The earlier analysis of fewer than 700 of the donors excluded sequences that lacked an unambiguous match to a single V gene segment. In an earlier analysis of 500 to 750 of the donors, V segments were called functional above 56.7% productive rearrangements and were called segregating when the between-donor standard deviation exceeded 5%. To diagnose cytomegalovirus status from the catalog of TCR beta chain sequences, a statistical classification framework was built. A later analysis assigned V and J genes by comparing TCR nucleotide sequences with IMGT/GENE-DB human TR gene sequences. A later analysis assigned CDR3 sequences and most-parsimonious VDJ recombination scenarios with the TCRdist pipeline. In a later analysis, each TCR beta chain was defined by its CDR3 amino acid sequence together with its V-gene family, and reads without a unique V-gene family were excluded. As a way to deal with suspected cross-contamination and a sequencing artifact, a later analysis dropped roughly 620 nucleotide sequences that were highly shared and had low generation probability. For each public chain, a later analysis derived a clonal expansion index from normalized ranks of inferred template counts within each repertoire. A later analysis computed generation probabilities with a VDJ recombination model fitted to out-of-frame rearrangements, and checked the results against IGoR. In a later analysis, TCR-TCR, TCR-HLA and TCR-CMV co-occurrence was scored with hypergeometric tests, and a repertoire-size bias correction was applied to TCR pairs. To estimate false discovery rates, a later analysis permuted the HLA or CMV assignments 20 times. A later analysis grouped co-occurring TCRs with DBSCAN, adding TCRdist sequence similarity when clustering within HLA-allele-positive subsets. For co-occurrence clustering, repertoires with fewer than 30,000 or more than 120,000 public chains were excluded, along with four or five repertoires with anomalous nucleotide sharing. TCRdb limited this immuneACCESS table to in-frame rearrangements with V and J called. A share of clones is missing; checked studies link under half to unresolved V genes, and the rest is unexplained. V and J calls and clone size are given by that table; D and trimming were obtained from the DNA. A total of about 160,000 clones appear in this sample, approximately 80% of them only once. Roughly 7.7% of the sample is taken by the ten largest.

The cohort comprised some 730 healthy bone marrow donors. At the time of sampling, all cohort members were nominally healthy, though unrecorded immune exposures were likely present. The donor tested CMV seropositive, placing the donor among the approximately 290 seropositive members of the cohort. A peripheral blood sample was provided by each donor, and peripheral blood mononuclear cells were used for TCR beta sequencing. The Qiagen DNeasy Blood Extraction Kit was used to extract genomic DNA from the blood cell samples. CDR1 is given as MNHEY and CDR2 as SVGAGI, both from the germline V gene. Trimming takes 2 bases off V and 5 bases off J; junction bases not matched to a gene: 6. Taken from cysteine to phenylalanine, the CDR3 has 14 residues. CDR3 DNA only is kept here, 42 bases in frame from base 1. This clone showed up just once. Its binding antigen is unknown. No much larger clone is present one base from it, and per-base qualities are unavailable.

The sequenced sample was PBMCs. The TCR was taken from a woman in her thirties in good health and CMV-seropositive. The chain employs TRBV6-5 and TRBJ2-7, and TRBD1 aligns with 7 junction nucleotides. At the DNA level, the sequence is TGTGCCAGCAGTTACCCGGACAGGACCCACGAGCAGTACTTC. Translation gives CASSYPDRTHEQYF.